Listed below are T cell receptor beta chains from one sample, sequenced in a study of blood T cell repertoires in COVID-19. Repertoires were generated with immunoSEQ multiplex PCR, while TCRdb's copy carries only in-frame clones and drops some. The sample holds 30,000 to 35,000 clones, almost 85% seen once. Sequences were obtained from peripheral blood. These receptors were obtained from an elderly man with active or convalescent COVID-19. Each CDR3 is given with its conserved first and last residue. D genes are given only for firm matches. Expanded clones are given a class, and other clones once, few, many or no size at all.

v_gene	abundance	j_gene	d_gene	CDR3aa	CDR3nt
TRBV4-1	-	TRBJ2-5	-	CASSQVFGVTGTQYF	TGCGCCAGCAGCCAAGTTTTCGGAGTTACCGGGACCCAGTACTTC
TRBV10-2	few	TRBJ1-1	-	CASSDLRRMNTEAFF	TGCGCCAGCAGTGACCTACGCCGTATGAACACTGAAGCTTTCTTT
TRBV11-2	-	TRBJ1-3	-	CASSLGGSGNTIYF	TGTGCCAGCAGCTTAGGAGGCTCTGGAAACACCATATATTTT
TRBV12-3/TRBV12-4	once	TRBJ2-1	-	CASTTSNEQFF	TGTGCCAGCACCACTTCAAATGAGCAGTTCTTC
TRBV9	-	TRBJ2-2	-	CASMGSANTGELFF	TGTGCCAGCATGGGGAGTGCTAACACCGGGGAGCTGTTTTTT
TRBV19	-	TRBJ1-1	TRBD1	CASSVDRATEAFF	TGTGCCAGTTCGGTAGACAGGGCCACTGAAGCTTTCTTT
TRBV19	-	TRBJ1-5	-	CASSGRNSNQPQHF	TGTGCCAGTTCTGGGAGAAACAGCAATCAGCCCCAGCATTTT
TRBV16	-	TRBJ1-6	-	CASSQVETRNSPLHF	TGTGCCAGCAGCCAAGTAGAGACACGGAATTCACCCCTCCACTTT
TRBV3-1/TRBV3-2	-	TRBJ2-2	TRBD2	CASSQLSVAGRTGELFF	TGTGCCAGCAGCCAACTCTCCGTAGCGGGAAGGACCGGGGAGCTGTTTTTT
TRBV4-2	-	TRBJ2-1	TRBD2	CASSQLAGVPNDEQFF	TGTGCCAGCAGCCAACTAGCGGGAGTCCCTAATGATGAGCAGTTCTTC
TRBV29-1	-	TRBJ2-2	-	CSGISGRTGELFF	TGCAGCGGCATTAGCGGTCGCACCGGGGAGCTGTTTTTT
TRBV19	-	TRBJ1-2	TRBD1	CASSSRQGDGYTF	TGTGCCAGTAGTTCGAGACAGGGGGATGGCTACACCTTC
TRBV24-1	few	TRBJ1-3	TRBD1	CATSDLWAGQGLGNTIYF	TGTGCCACCAGTGATTTATGGGCGGGACAGGGGCTTGGAAACACCATATATTTT
TRBV27	-	TRBJ2-7	-	CASSLTTGYEQYF	TGTGCCAGCAGTCTAACGACTGGCTACGAGCAGTACTTC
TRBV4-1	once	TRBJ2-3	TRBD2	CASSQGRLAGGPDTQYF	TGCGCCAGCAGCCAAGGGCGGCTAGCGGGAGGGCCAGATACGCAGTATTTT
TRBV29-1	-	TRBJ2-7	TRBD1	CSVGTGGGEQYF	TGCAGCGTTGGGACAGGGGGCGGTGAGCAGTACTTC
TRBV27	-	TRBJ1-6	TRBD1	CASAGTVNSPLHF	TGTGCCAGCGCCGGGACAGTAAATTCACCCCTCCACTTT
TRBV24-1	-	TRBJ2-2	-	CATSGPTAANTGELFF	TGTGCCACCAGTGGCCCAACAGCTGCGAACACCGGGGAGCTGTTTTTT
TRBV21-1	-	TRBJ2-7	-	CASSKGVYYGSLSYEQYF	TGTGCCAGCAGCAAAGGTGTTTACTACGGGAGCCTATCCTACGAGCAGTACTTC
TRBV7-7	few	TRBJ2-1	TRBD1	CASSLGTGGGDEQFF	TGTGCTAGCAGCCTCGGGACAGGAGGGGGCGATGAGCAGTTCTTC
TRBV5-4	once	TRBJ2-1	TRBD2	CASSSLIAGGGNEQFF	TGTGCCAGCAGCTCCCTAATAGCGGGAGGGGGCAATGAGCAGTTCTTC
TRBV27	-	TRBJ1-4	-	CASSRRNEKLFF	TGTGCCAGCAGTCGGAGGAATGAAAAACTGTTTTTT
TRBV18	-	TRBJ2-5	TRBD2	CASSRRGGETQYF	TGTGCCAGCTCAAGGCGGGGGGGAGAGACCCAGTACTTC
TRBV4-1	-	TRBJ2-7	-	CASSQVPQESYEQYF	TGCGCCAGCAGCCAAGTTCCACAGGAGTCCTACGAGCAGTACTTC
TRBV7-3	-	TRBJ2-1	TRBD2	CASSLTGDYTYNEQFF	TGTGCCAGCAGCTTAACTGGGGACTACACCTACAATGAGCAGTTCTTC
TRBV5-1	-	TRBJ2-7	-	CASSLVPTALRSYEQYF	TGCGCCAGCAGCTTGGTCCCCACGGCTTTAAGGAGCTACGAGCAGTACTTC
TRBV30	-	TRBJ2-7	TRBD1	CAWSVRGTGINHEYF	TGTGCCTGGAGTGTACGGGGGACAGGGATAAACCACGAGTACTTC
TRBV11-2	-	TRBJ2-7	TRBD1	CASSPDRVGSYEQYF	TGTGCCAGCAGCCCAGACAGGGTGGGTTCCTACGAGCAGTACTTC
TRBV4-2	-	TRBJ1-1	TRBD1	CASSQEGDRVNTEAFF	TGTGCCAGCAGCCAAGAGGGGGACAGGGTGAACACTGAAGCTTTCTTT
TRBV3-1/TRBV3-2	few	TRBJ2-1	-	CASSQGQREQFF	TGTGCCAGCAGCCAAGGGCAGCGGGAGCAGTTCTTC
TRBV6-5	-	TRBJ1-2	TRBD1	CASSKNRGLNYGYTF	TGTGCCAGCAGTAAAAACAGGGGGCTGAACTATGGCTACACCTTC
TRBV5-4	-	TRBJ1-3	TRBD1	CASSRDRFSGNTIYF	TGTGCCAGCAGCCGGGACAGATTCTCTGGAAACACCATATATTTT
TRBV29-1	-	TRBJ2-1	-	CSVGRGNSYNEQFF	TGCAGCGTTGGACGCGGGAACTCCTACAATGAGCAGTTCTTC
TRBV4-2	-	TRBJ1-5	TRBD1	CASSQEDRGGNQPQHF	TGTGCCAGCAGCCAAGAGGACAGGGGAGGGAATCAGCCCCAGCATTTT
TRBV10-3	-	TRBJ1-1	TRBD1	CAISAAGQVGTEAFF	TGTGCCATCAGTGCCGCGGGACAGGTCGGCACTGAAGCTTTCTTT
TRBV6-6	few	TRBJ2-1	TRBD2	CASSPRGEAGGSYNEQFF	TGTGCCAGCAGTCCCCGGGGGGAAGCGGGAGGCTCCTACAATGAGCAGTTCTTC
TRBV11-2	-	TRBJ2-2	TRBD1	CASRETGDGPTGELFF	TGTGCCAGCAGAGAGACAGGGGACGGCCCCACCGGGGAGCTGTTTTTT
TRBV24-1	-	TRBJ1-5	-	CATGAGSNQPQHF	TGTGCCACCGGGGCAGGGAGCAATCAGCCCCAGCATTTT
TRBV12-3/TRBV12-4	-	TRBJ1-3	-	CASRNTGNTIYF	TGTGCCAGCAGGAACACGGGAAACACCATATATTTT
TRBV6-6	-	TRBJ1-6	-	CASSYTGNNSPLHF	TGTGCCAGCAGTTACACAGGGAACAATTCACCCCTCCACTTT
TRBV27	-	TRBJ1-2	TRBD1	CASSWGTGPDYGYTF	TGTGCCAGCAGTTGGGGGACAGGCCCTGACTATGGCTACACCTTC
TRBV5-6	-	TRBJ1-2	TRBD1	CASSSIRDREMHGYTF	TGTGCCAGCAGCTCGATTCGAGACAGGGAAATGCATGGCTACACCTTC
TRBV12-5	-	TRBJ2-1	-	CASGPQTDNEQFF	TGTGCTAGTGGTCCCCAGACTGACAATGAGCAGTTCTTC
TRBV27	-	TRBJ1-1	TRBD1	CASSDRGRSTEAFF	TGTGCCAGCAGTGACAGGGGGAGATCAACTGAAGCTTTCTTT
TRBV19	-	TRBJ1-4	TRBD1	CASSNEGRDREEKLFF	TGTGCCAGTAGTAACGAGGGTCGGGACAGGGAGGAAAAACTGTTTTTT
TRBV6-5	once	TRBJ2-7	-	CAHRDTSYEQYF	TGTGCTCACCGGGACACTAGTTACGAGCAGTACTTC